Reported below is one TCR beta chain. Its antigen is still unknown. The input lacks base qualities; no much larger clone sits a single base away. The library was obtained by the immunoSEQ multiplex PCR assay. For the multiplex PCR, a mixture combining 60 forward primers for TCR Vbeta segments and 13 reverse primers for TCR Jbeta segments was used. Amplification of the CDR3 region of rearranged TCR beta genes was performed with a multiplex PCR assay on genomic DNA. Amplified TCR beta libraries were sequenced as 87-base-pair reads on the Illumina HiSeq System. In the source study's methods: A later analysis tallied roughly 76 million unique TCR beta chains across the approximately 670 repertoires, and about 10 million of those chains were shared by two or more donors. Raw reads were error-corrected and collapsed into unique sequences with a nearest-neighbor algorithm that merged closely related sequences to remove PCR and sequencing errors. To assign V, D and J gene segments, CDR3 sequences were aligned to IMGT reference sequences. For a sequence to be retained, at least a six-nucleotide match to both a V gene segment and a J gene segment was required. Rearrangements were called productive when the CDR3 lacked stop codons and stayed in frame with V and J; all others were non-productive. CDR3 was defined by IMGT convention, running from the second conserved V-encoded cysteine to the conserved J-encoded phenylalanine. In an earlier analysis of just under 600 of the donors, sequences lacking an unambiguous match to a single V gene segment were excluded. An earlier analysis of 587 of the donors called V segments functional above 56.7% productive rearrangements and segregating when the between-donor standard deviation exceeded 5%. To diagnose cytomegalovirus status from the catalog of TCR beta chain sequences, a statistical classification framework was built. In a later analysis, V and J genes were assigned by comparing TCR nucleotide sequences against IMGT/GENE-DB human TR gene sequences. The TCRdist pipeline was used in a later analysis to assign CDR3 sequences and most-parsimonious VDJ recombination scenarios. In a later analysis, each TCR beta chain was defined by its CDR3 amino acid sequence together with its V-gene family, and reads without a unique V-gene family were excluded. In a later analysis, 500 to 650 highly shared, low-generation-probability nucleotide sequences were removed to address suspected cross-contamination and a sequencing artifact. In a later analysis, a clonal expansion index for each public chain was calculated from normalized within-repertoire ranks of inferred template counts. A later analysis computed generation probabilities with a VDJ recombination model fitted to out-of-frame rearrangements, and checked the results against IGoR. In a later analysis, TCR-TCR, TCR-HLA and TCR-CMV co-occurrence was scored with hypergeometric tests, and a repertoire-size bias correction was applied to TCR pairs. In a later analysis, false discovery rates were estimated by permuting HLA or CMV assignments 20 times. In a later analysis, co-occurring TCRs were grouped with DBSCAN, and TCRdist sequence similarity was added when clustering was performed within HLA-allele-positive subsets. Co-occurrence clustering excluded repertoires with fewer than 30,000 or more than 120,000 public chains, plus five with anomalous nucleotide sharing. This is the immuneACCESS table as TCRdb keeps it, with only in-frame sequences that have V and J called. A part of the clones is gone; compared with another copy, unresolved V genes explain less than half, and the rest is unexplained. V, J and clone size are those of that table, while D and trimming were read from the DNA. In all, the sample holds about 200,000 clones, and around 80% of those were seen once. The ten biggest clones cover 3.5% to 5% of the sample.

The cohort was made up of under 800 healthy bone marrow donors. At the time of sampling, every cohort member was nominally healthy, though immune exposures that went unrecorded were likely present. The donor tested CMV seropositive, placing the donor among the roughly 270 seropositive members of the cohort. A peripheral blood sample was collected from each donor, and TCR beta sequencing was performed on peripheral blood mononuclear cells. Genomic DNA extraction from the blood cell samples was performed with the Qiagen DNeasy Blood Extraction Kit. This sample was included in a study of cytomegalovirus exposure and HLA in healthy donors (dated by TCRdb to about 2017). At the level of the whole study: In an earlier analysis of 550 to 750 of the donors, 276 Gb of sequence data and some 120 million unique TCR beta sequences from about 180 million T cells were reported. The number of donors typed differed by locus, with about 629-640 for A, B, C, DRB1 and DQB1, roughly 550 for DQA1, approximately 570 for DPA1, and around 430 for DPB1. The study was designed to test whether signatures of past pathogen exposure could be identified by cataloging public T cell receptors. An early release covering 550 to 650 HLA-typed donors comprised around 300 gigabases of sequencing data and tens of millions of unique TCR sequences. The genetic ancestry cluster associated with self-reported Caucasian donors included about 84% of the roughly 390 genotyped donors. Because of strong linkage in the cohort, roughly five DR-DQ haplotypes were treated as single units for association and clustering. High-throughput TCR immunosequencing, statistical association of individual TCRs with disease status, and machine learning were combined to predict cytomegalovirus infection status. A separate validation cohort of roughly 130 different subjects was used in addition to the 666-subject first cohort. In a later analysis, previously published TCR beta repertoires from about 640 donors were re-analyzed and high-resolution HLA genotyping was added so that TCR occurrence patterns could be studied. HLA typing covered class I and class II loci at four-digit resolution. In an earlier analysis of several hundred of the donors, high-throughput TCR beta sequencing was used to judge whether each TCR beta V gene segment behaved as functional or pseudogenic. A later genetic analysis used genome-wide SNP genotypes for about three fifths of the 666 donors, treating that subset as a discovery cohort. The study profiled the T cell repertoires of about 720 subjects by immunosequencing and related them to cytomegalovirus serostatus. Across 300 to 500 genotyped donors of the cohort, an average of roughly 250,000 unique TCR beta nucleotide sequences per donor were sequenced, and roughly 20% of those sequences were non-productive. In the later analysis, no new phenotypic data were used to find candidate immune exposures; instead, reliance was placed on TCR beta sequences and their occurrence across donors. Donor age, sex, ethnicity and CMV serostatus were compiled alongside the repertoire data. Every repertoire in the discovery cohort had been generated on one and the same sequencing platform.

The paper as a whole reports these results and caveats: Sequencing depth was assumed to be roughly uniform across donors in the presence/absence analyses, though that assumption may not hold. An earlier analysis of approximately 600 of the donors showed that most TCR beta V segments appeared in productive rearrangements either about 87% or about 30% of the time, which broadly matched IMGT annotations. This cohort had only TCR beta chains sequenced, and the lack of alpha or paired-chain data limited which features could be detected. Some IMGT-functional V segments, including TRBV6-2 and TRBV6-3, could not be told apart with the 87-base-pair reads, so those segments were excluded. Linkage disequilibrium might explain the correlated functional status among segregating V segments, but an unknown experimental factor could not be excluded. According to a later genetic analysis, donors in an Asian-associated ancestry cluster had fewer N-insertions in productive TCRs than the approximately 670-donor mean. In a later analysis, TCR association rates were found to vary across HLA loci, with the most associated TCRs seen for DRB1 alleles and the fewest for HLA-C alleles. When HLA alleles, especially DR and DQ, strongly co-occurred, TCR associations were difficult to assign to individual alleles. A cluster of highly shared sequence variants was judged likely to represent a technical artifact of the sequencing pipeline. Three of the identified cytomegalovirus-associated TCR beta chains were confirmed in vitro to be specific for cytomegalovirus antigens. CMV serostatus was the only immune exposure information available for the cohort. A total of roughly 160 TCR beta chains were listed by the study as associated with cytomegalovirus. While some public TCRs were present in many individuals, most TCR sequences turned up only very rarely across donors. According to a later analysis, parvovirus B19, influenza, CMV and Epstein-Barr virus appeared linked to several top co-occurrence clusters. The earlier analysis of about 600 of the donors excluded some 16 rarely observed V segments, including chromosome 9 orphons, because counts were too low. HLA typing was unavailable for some donors at each locus, so association tests used only the typed subset. Most CMV-associated TCR beta chains appeared to be HLA-restricted in a later analysis, and the HLA associations seemed to be driven largely by CMV exposure. In a later analysis, about 17,000 TCR beta sequences were associated with specific HLA alleles at a false discovery rate of 0.05. A later genetic analysis associated a missense DCLRE1C variant with V-gene and J-gene trimming of TCR beta chains, and an independent cohort replicated the association. The classifier was reported to diagnose cytomegalovirus status with high specificity and sensitivity in both the original cohort and the validation cohort. According to the authors, the approach could potentially be generalized to other disease states and immunological phenotypes. A further reported finding was that TCR beta sequences accurately predicted the HLA-A and HLA-B alleles for most subjects in the first cohort. In a later analysis, HLA-associated TCR beta chains showed more clonal expansion and lower generation probabilities than non-associated chains that were equally common.

V is clipped by 3 bases and J by 6 bases, and the sequence between their germline boundaries is 9 bases long. The CDR3 goes from the cysteine to the phenylalanine over 14 residues. Kept here is only the CDR3 DNA, which spans 42 bases and is read in frame from base 1. From a lookup of the germline V gene, CDR1 and CDR2 are SGHTA and FQGNSA. The sample was PBMCs. The chain is made from TRBV7-2 and TRBJ1-6; the D gene is perhaps TRBD1, on 5 matching bases. This clonotype was obtained from a woman between 25 and 40 years old in good health and CMV-seropositive. The CDR3 region reads CASSFQGFNSPLHF. The DNA sequence is as follows: TGTGCCAGCAGCTTCCAGGGTTTTAATTCACCCCTCCACTTT.